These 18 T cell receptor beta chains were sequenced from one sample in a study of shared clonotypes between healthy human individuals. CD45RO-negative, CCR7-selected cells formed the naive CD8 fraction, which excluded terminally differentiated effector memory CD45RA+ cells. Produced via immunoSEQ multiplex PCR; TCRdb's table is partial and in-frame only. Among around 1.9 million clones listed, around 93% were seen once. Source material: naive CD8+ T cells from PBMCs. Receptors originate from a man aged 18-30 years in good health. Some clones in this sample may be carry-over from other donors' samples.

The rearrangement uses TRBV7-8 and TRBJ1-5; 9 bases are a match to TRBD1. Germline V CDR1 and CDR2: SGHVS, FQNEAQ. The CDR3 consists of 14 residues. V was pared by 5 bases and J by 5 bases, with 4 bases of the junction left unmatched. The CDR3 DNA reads TGTGCCAGCAGCAAGAGGGACAGGGATCAGCCCCAGCATTTT. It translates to CASSKRDRDQPQHF.

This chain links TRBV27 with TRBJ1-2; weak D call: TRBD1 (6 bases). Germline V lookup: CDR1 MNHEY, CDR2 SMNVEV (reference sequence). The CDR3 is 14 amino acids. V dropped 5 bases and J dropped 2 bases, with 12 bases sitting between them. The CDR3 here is CASSQGTENYGYTF. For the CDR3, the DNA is TGTGCCAGCAGTCAGGGGACGGAGAACTATGGCTACACCTTC.

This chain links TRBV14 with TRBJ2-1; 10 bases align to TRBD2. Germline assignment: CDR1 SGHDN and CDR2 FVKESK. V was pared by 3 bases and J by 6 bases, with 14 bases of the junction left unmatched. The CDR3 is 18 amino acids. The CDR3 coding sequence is TGTGCCAGCAGCCAGGGGGTCTCTAGCGGGAGTTGGGCCAATGAGCAGTTCTTC. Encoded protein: CASSQGVSSGSWANEQFF.

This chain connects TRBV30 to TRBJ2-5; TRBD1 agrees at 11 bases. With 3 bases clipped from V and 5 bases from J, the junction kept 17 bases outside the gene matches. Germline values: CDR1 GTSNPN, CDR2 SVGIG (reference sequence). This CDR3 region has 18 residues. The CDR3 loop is CAWSQRVGTGGFWETQYF. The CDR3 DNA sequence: TGTGCCTGGAGCCAAAGGGTTGGGACAGGGGGATTTTGGGAGACCCAGTACTTC.

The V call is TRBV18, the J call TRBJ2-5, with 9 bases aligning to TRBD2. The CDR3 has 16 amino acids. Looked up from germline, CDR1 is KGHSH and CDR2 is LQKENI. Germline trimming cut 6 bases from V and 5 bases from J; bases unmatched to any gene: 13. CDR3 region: CASSPERREGPETQYF. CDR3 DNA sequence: TGTGCCAGCTCCCCCGAGAGGCGGGAGGGCCCTGAGACCCAGTACTTC.

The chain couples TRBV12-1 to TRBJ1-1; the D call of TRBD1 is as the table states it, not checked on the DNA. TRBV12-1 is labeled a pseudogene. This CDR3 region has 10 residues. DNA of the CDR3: TGTGCCTTGGAGAGGGGGGAAGCTTTCTTT. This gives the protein CALERGEAFF.

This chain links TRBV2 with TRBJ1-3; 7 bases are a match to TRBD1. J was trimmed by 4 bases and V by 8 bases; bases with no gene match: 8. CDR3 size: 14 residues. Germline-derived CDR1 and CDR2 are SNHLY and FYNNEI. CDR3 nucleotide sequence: TGTGCCAGCGTGCAGGGGGGAGTCGGAAACACCATATATTTT. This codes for CASVQGGVGNTIYF.

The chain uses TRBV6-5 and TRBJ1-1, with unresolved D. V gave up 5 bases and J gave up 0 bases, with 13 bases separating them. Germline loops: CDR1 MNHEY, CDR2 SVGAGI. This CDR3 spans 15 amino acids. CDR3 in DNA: TGTGCCAGCAGTCTCAGACTGAGCATGAACACTGAAGCTTTCTTT. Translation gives CASSLRLSMNTEAFF.

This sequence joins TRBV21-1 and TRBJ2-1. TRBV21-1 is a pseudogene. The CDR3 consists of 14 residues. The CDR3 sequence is CASRIGTPCGEQFF. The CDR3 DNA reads TGTGCCAGCAGGATCGGGACCCCCTGTGGTGAGCAGTTCTTC.

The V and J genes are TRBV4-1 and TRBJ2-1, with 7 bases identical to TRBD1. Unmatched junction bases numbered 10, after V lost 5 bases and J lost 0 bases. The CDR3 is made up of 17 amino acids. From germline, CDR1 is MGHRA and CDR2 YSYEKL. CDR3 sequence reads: CASSLKPTGSSYNEQFF. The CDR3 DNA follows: TGCGCCAGCAGCTTAAAACCGACAGGGAGCTCCTACAATGAGCAGTTCTTC.

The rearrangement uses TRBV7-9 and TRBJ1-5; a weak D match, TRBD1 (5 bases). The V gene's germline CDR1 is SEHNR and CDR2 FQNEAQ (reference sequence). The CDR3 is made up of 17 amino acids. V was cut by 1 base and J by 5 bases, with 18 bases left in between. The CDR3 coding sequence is TGTGCCAGCAGCTTAGGAACTCTGGGACTGGGGGATCAGCCCCAGCATTTT. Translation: CASSLGTLGLGDQPQHF.

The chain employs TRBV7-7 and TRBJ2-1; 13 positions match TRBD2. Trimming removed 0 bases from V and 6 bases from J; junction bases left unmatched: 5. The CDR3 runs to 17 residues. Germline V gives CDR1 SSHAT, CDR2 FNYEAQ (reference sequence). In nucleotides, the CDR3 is TGTGCCAGCAGCTTAGCCATGGGACTAGCGGGGTCCAATGAGCAGTTCTTC. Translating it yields CASSLAMGLAGSNEQFF.

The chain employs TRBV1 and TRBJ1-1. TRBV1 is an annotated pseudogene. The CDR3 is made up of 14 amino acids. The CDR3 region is CTSSSDGAIFVAFF. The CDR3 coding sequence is TGCACCAGCAGCTCGGACGGGGCGATATTTGTGGCTTTCTTT.

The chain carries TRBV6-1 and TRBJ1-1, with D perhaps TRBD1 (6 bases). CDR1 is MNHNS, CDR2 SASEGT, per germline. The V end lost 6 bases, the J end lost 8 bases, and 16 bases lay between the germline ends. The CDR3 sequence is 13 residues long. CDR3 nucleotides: TGTGCCAGCAGACTGCAGGGGTCGCTCGAAGCTTTCTTT. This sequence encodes CASRLQGSLEAFF.

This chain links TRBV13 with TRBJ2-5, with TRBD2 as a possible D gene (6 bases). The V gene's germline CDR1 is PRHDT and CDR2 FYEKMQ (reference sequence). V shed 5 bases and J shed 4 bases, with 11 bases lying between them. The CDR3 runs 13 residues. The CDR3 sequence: CASSRTMGETQYF. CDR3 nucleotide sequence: TGTGCCAGCAGCCGGACTATGGGAGAGACCCAGTACTTC.

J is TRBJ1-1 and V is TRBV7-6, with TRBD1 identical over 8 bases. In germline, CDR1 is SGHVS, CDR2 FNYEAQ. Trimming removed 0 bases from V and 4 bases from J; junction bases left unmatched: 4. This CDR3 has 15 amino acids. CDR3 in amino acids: CASSLAGGQGTEAFF. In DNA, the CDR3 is TGTGCCAGCAGCTTAGCGGGCGGACAGGGCACTGAAGCTTTCTTT.

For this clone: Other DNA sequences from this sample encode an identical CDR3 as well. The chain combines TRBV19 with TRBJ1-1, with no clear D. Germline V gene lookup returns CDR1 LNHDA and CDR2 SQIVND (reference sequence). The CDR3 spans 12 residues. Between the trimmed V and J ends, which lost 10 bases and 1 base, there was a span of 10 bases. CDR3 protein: CATRLGNTEAFF. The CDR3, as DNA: TGTGCCACCCGACTTGGGAACACTGAAGCTTTCTTT.

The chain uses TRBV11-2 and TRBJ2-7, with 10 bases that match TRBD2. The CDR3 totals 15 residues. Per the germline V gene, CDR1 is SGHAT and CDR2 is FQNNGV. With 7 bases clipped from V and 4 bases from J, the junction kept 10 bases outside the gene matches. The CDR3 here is CASIHLAGEKYEQYF. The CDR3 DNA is TGTGCCAGCATCCATCTAGCGGGAGAAAAATACGAGCAGTACTTC.